The 7 T cell receptor beta chains listed next were all sequenced from one sample in a study of blood T cells in healthy people across ages. The use of a sample-barcoded 5' primer and a J-beta primer mix characterized a second PCR of roughly 7 to 11 cycles. TCRdb used MiXCR to reprocess the 5' RACE reads, holding one entry per CDR3 protein. This table holds about 620,000 distinct CDR3 sequences, 45% to 60% found once. The source material was blood. The receptors stem from a woman of 80 years or more in good health.

The chain joins TRBV5-1 to TRBJ2-5; D gene uncertain. Germline loops: CDR1 SGHRS, CDR2 YFSETQ. The germline V and J ends were trimmed by 4 bases and 11 bases, with 15 bases remaining between them. CDR3 length equals 12 residues. This chain's CDR3 is CASSEASSEQYF. As DNA, the CDR3 is TGCGCCAGCAGCGAAGCCAGCAGTGAGCAGTACTTC.

This clonotype has at least ten counts. The rearrangement uses TRBV5-1 and TRBJ2-7; 7 positions agree with TRBD1. The ends lost 1 base at V and 2 bases at J; junction bases unmatched: 9. This CDR3 is built from 16 residues. CDR1 and CDR2 from the germline V gene are SGHRS and YFSETQ. The CDR3 sequence is CASSLSSLTGAYEQYF. Written as DNA, the CDR3 is TGCGCCAGCAGCTTGTCTTCCCTAACAGGGGCCTACGAGCAGTACTTC.

This clonotype was found a few times. With a much larger clone just one base away, this may be a read error. V and J are TRBV4-2 and TRBJ2-4, with a possible D match to TRBD2 (7 bases). The CDR3 length is 16 residues. Per germline, CDR1 LGHNA and CDR2 YNFKEQ. This CDR3 is CASNQDQGGGKNIQYF. In DNA form, the CDR3 reads TGTGCCAGCAACCAAGACCAGGGAGGGGGCAAAAACATTCAGTACTTC.

CDR3 bases: TGTGCCATCAGTGAGTCTCTTGCGGGGGGGCTCTACAATGAGCAGTTCTTC. It codes for CAISESLAGGLYNEQFF. The chain recombines TRBV10-3 with TRBJ2-1; 9 bases line up with TRBD2. Trimming took 0 bases from V and 3 from J; bases not matched to a gene: 6. Germline V lookup: CDR1 ENHRY, CDR2 SYGVKD. CDR3 length: 17 residues.

The rearrangement links TRBV20-1 to TRBJ2-7; D is unclear. The J call is doubtful: the DNA matches TRBJ2-4 better. From germline, CDR1 is DFQATT and CDR2 SNEGSKA (reference sequence). The CDR3 length is 9 residues. The CDR3 DNA sequence: TGCAGCGTGTTGGACATTCAGTACTTC. Protein product: CSVLDIQYF.

This clonotype was detected ten times or more. The genes are TRBV10-3 and TRBJ2-3; D is possibly TRBD1 or TRBD2 (6 bases each). Trimming removed 6 bases at V and 0 bases at J, with 13 bases between. Germline CDR1 is ENHRY and CDR2 is SYGVKD. This CDR3 contains 15 residues. As DNA, the CDR3 is TGTGCCATCAGGGGGGGCTCGGCTAGCACAGATACGCAGTATTTT. Encoded protein: CAIRGGSASTDTQYF.

This clonotype showed up just once. The chain has TRBV10-3 and TRBJ2-7; the D is unclear. Trimming cost V 0 bases and J 3 bases, with 12 bases left between them. The CDR3 spans 15 residues. Germline CDR1 is ENHRY and CDR2 is SYGVKD. The CDR3 DNA follows: TGTGCCATCAGTGAGTCCGTAAACTCGGACTACGAGCAGTACTTC. It codes for CAISESVNSDYEQYF.